This T cell receptor (beta chain) was found in a study of fetal regulatory T cell absence and autoimmunity. The assay was immunoSEQ multiplex PCR, and TCRdb's table has in-frame clones only and misses some. Counted here are 95,000 to 100,000 clones, about two thirds occurring once; the ten biggest clones make up roughly 2%. V was cut by 2 bases and J by 0 bases, with 5 bases left in between. The CDR3 totals 14 residues. Germline V gene sequence: CDR1 SGHDN, CDR2 FVKESK. Specimen: pancreas tissue. The chain recombines TRBV14 with TRBJ2-1; unclear D gene. The sequence was collected from a male donor with IPEX syndrome. In nucleotides, the CDR3 is TGTGCCAGCAGCCAATCGGGCTCCTACAATGAGCAGTTCTTC. It is translated as CASSQSGSYNEQFF. Using reference TRBV14 and TRBJ2-1 for the parts outside the CDR3, the full variable domain is EAGVTQFPSHSVIEKGQTVTLRCDPISGHDNLYWYRRVMGKEIKFLLHFVKESKQDESGMPNNRFLAERTGGTYSTLKVQPAELEDSGVYFCASSQSGSYNEQFFGPGTRLTVL.